These 11 T cell receptor beta chains originate from one sample sequenced in a study of a mutant IDH1 vaccine in newly diagnosed glioma. This sample's time point: week 23, last vaccination. Every vaccine dose comprised 300 ug of mutant IDH1 20-mer peptide plus topical imiquimod. Assay: immunoSEQ multiplex PCR; the TCRdb copy retains only in-frame clones and omits some. The sample has roughly 74,000 clones, roughly 85% seen once. These receptors lack a known antigen. This material consisted of PBMCs, taken from a glioma patient whose treatment included an IDH1 peptide vaccine. These receptors all come from a man aged 25 to 45 with glioma. Some clones in this sample may be carry-over from other donors' samples.

V gene TRBV7-9 combines with J gene TRBJ2-2; possible D gene TRBD1, 5 bases. This CDR3 region has 15 residues. V shed 5 bases and J shed 4 bases, with 14 bases lying between them. Germline V gene sequence: CDR1 SEHNR, CDR2 FQNEAQ (reference sequence). The CDR3 DNA sequence: TGTGCCAGCAGCCCCCAGGGCAAAGGCACCGGGGAGCTGTTTTTT. Protein sequence: CASSPQGKGTGELFF.

The rearrangement uses TRBV7-2 and TRBJ2-5; 8 bases are a match to TRBD1. This CDR3 region has 14 residues. J was trimmed by 13 bases and V by 5 bases; bases with no gene match: 15. Germline V gene lookup returns CDR1 SGHTA and CDR2 FQGNSA. In nucleotides, the CDR3 is TGTGCCAGCAGCCCGGACAGGGATCCTCCTCGTCCGTACTTC. Its translation: CASSPDRDPPRPYF. The full variable domain, in which reference TRBV7-2 and TRBJ2-5 provide the parts outside the CDR3, is GAGVSQSPSNKVTEKGKDVELRCDPISGHTALYWYRQSLGQGLEFLIYFQGNSAPDKSGLPSDRFSAERTGGSVSTLTIQRTQQEDSAVYLCASSPDRDPPRPYFGPGTRLLVL.

CDR3 nucleotides: TGTGCCAGCAGCTTAGCTCTCGTCCGGACCGGGGAGCTGTTTTTT. Its translation is CASSLALVRTGELFF. The chain joins TRBV7-2 to TRBJ2-2; D not resolved. Germline-derived CDR1 and CDR2 are SGHTA and FQGNSA. There are 15 residues in the CDR3. Trimming cost V 0 bases and J 5 bases, with 10 bases left between them.

V gene TRBV9 combines with J gene TRBJ1-1, with 10 bases fitting TRBD1. Germline CDR1 is SGDLS and CDR2 is YYNGEE. This CDR3 contains 17 residues. Trimming at V came to 2 bases and at J to 0 bases, leaving 7 bases not matched to a gene. The CDR3 reads CASSVGQGGIMNTEAFF. The DNA of the CDR3 is TGTGCCAGCAGCGTCGGACAGGGGGGAATTATGAACACTGAAGCTTTCTTT.

The V gene is TRBV7-2, the J gene TRBJ1-1; D gene unclear. Germline V gives CDR1 SGHTA, CDR2 FQGNSA. This CDR3 comprises 14 residues. Trimming shortened V by 6 bases and J by 7 bases, and 18 bases separated the two germline ends. CDR3 coding DNA: TGTGCCAGCAGTTATACCCTGTCGGACGGTGAAGCTTTCTTT. Translated, it gives CASSYTLSDGEAFF.

The gene calls are TRBV7-9 and TRBJ1-1; no firm D call. CDR3 length: 16 amino acids. V was cut by 5 bases and J by 5 bases, with 21 bases left in between. From germline, CDR1 is SEHNR and CDR2 FQNEAQ (reference sequence). The CDR3 loop reads CASSLLRAGGVTEAFF. The CDR3 nucleotides are TGTGCCAGCAGCCTATTAAGGGCCGGCGGGGTAACTGAAGCTTTCTTT.

V gene TRBV7-6 combines with J gene TRBJ2-6; 8 positions match TRBD1. Losses at the gene ends were 5 bases for V and 2 bases for J; bases not matched to a gene: 11. Germline-derived CDR1 and CDR2 are SGHVS and FNYEAQ. The CDR3 loop spans 18 amino acids. This CDR3 reads CASSPRTGKAPGANVLTF. The CDR3 DNA follows: TGTGCCAGCAGCCCCAGGACAGGGAAAGCACCTGGGGCCAACGTCCTGACTTTC.

Regarding this clone: The same CDR3 is also encoded by other DNA sequences in this sample. DNA of the CDR3: TGTGCCAGCAGTTTATACGGGGTAGGCACTGAAGCTTTCTTT. Protein sequence: CASSLYGVGTEAFF. The chain uses TRBV28 and TRBJ1-1, with no clear D. Germline lookup yields CDR1 MDHEN and CDR2 SYDVKM. The V end lost 1 base, the J end lost 4 bases, and 10 bases lay between the germline ends. There are 14 residues in the CDR3.

The V call is TRBV5-4, the J call TRBJ2-1; TRBD2 aligns across 9 bases. This CDR3 spans 15 amino acids. Germline V lookup: CDR1 SGHNT, CDR2 YYREEE (reference sequence). The ends lost 2 bases at V and 5 bases at J; junction bases unmatched: 5. Here the CDR3 reads CASSFRTSVDNEQFF. CDR3 sequence (DNA): TGTGCCAGCAGCTTCCGGACTAGCGTCGACAATGAGCAGTTCTTC.

In nucleotides, the CDR3 is TGTGCCAGCAGTCCGGGGGCGATCAACTATGGCTACACCTTC. This encodes CASSPGAINYGYTF. The gene calls are TRBV28 and TRBJ1-2; tentatively, D is TRBD1 (6 bases). Trimming removed 5 bases at V and 2 bases at J, with 12 bases between. This CDR3 has 14 amino acids. Per germline, CDR1 MDHEN and CDR2 SYDVKM.

This chain connects TRBV7-9 to TRBJ2-7; a weak D match, TRBD2 (6 bases). Trimming cost V 1 base and J 7 bases, with 14 bases left between them. The CDR3 totals 14 residues. Germline CDR1 SEHNR, CDR2 FQNEAQ (reference sequence). In DNA, the CDR3 is TGTGCCAGCAGCTTAGATGGAGGGCCGTCGGAGCAGTACTTC. Translation gives CASSLDGGPSEQYF. Complete variable domain (other parts from reference TRBV7-9 and TRBJ2-7): DTGVSQNPRHKITKRGQNVTFRCDPISEHNRLYWYRQTLGQGPEFLTYFQNEAQLEKSRLLSDRFSAERPKGSFSTLEIQRTEQGDSAMYLCASSLDGGPSEQYFGPGTRLTVT.